A single T cell receptor (beta chain) is shown here with its context. The data are from a study of blood T cell repertoires in COVID-19. Study background: Spain, Italy and the United States supplied samples that represented acute and convalescent COVID-19. Sample material is recorded as cDNA or gDNA derived from T cells, B-cell-depleted T cells, or PBMCs.

V lost 2 bases, J lost 3 bases, and 6 bases stayed unmatched. Germline lookup yields CDR1 GTSNPN and CDR2 SVGIG (reference sequence). This CDR3 spans 14 amino acids. Original analysis: Amplification of reference gene primers was used by the study to estimate nucleated cell counts. Sequencing was performed with immunoSEQ multiplex PCR; in TCRdb, only in-frame clones are kept and a portion is missing. D and trimming were read from the DNA, whereas the V and J calls and clone size are those reported in that table. The repertoire holds 81,000 or so clones, with 89% as singletons. Sequencing was done on a sample of peripheral blood. The receptor was isolated from a man in his sixties or seventies with active or convalescent COVID-19. The chain has TRBV30 and TRBJ1-1, with 7 bases fitting TRBD1. As DNA, the CDR3 is TGTGCCTGGAGTTTGACAGGGACCCACACTGAAGCTTTCTTT. As protein: CAWSLTGTHTEAFF.